The rows below give T cell receptor beta chains drawn from one sample of a study of CD8+ T cells in alopecia areata. Profiled with immunoSEQ multiplex PCR; TCRdb holds only in-frame clones, not every one. The sample has 100,000 to 150,000 clones; approximately 60% are singletons. Sequencing used CD4+ T cells sorted from blood, obtained at week 4, from a patient treated with tofacitinib. These TCRs come from a human donor with alopecia areata. Each CDR3 is given with its conserved first and last residue. The D gene is left open where the match is weak. Clone size is shown for a subset of rows, as once, few, many or a class of expanded clone.

j_call clone_size v_call d_call cdr3_nt cdr3_aa
TRBJ2-5 NA TRBV5-1 TRBD1 TGCGCCAGCAGCTTCGGGACAGGGGGCTCGGAGACCCAGTACTTC CASSFGTGGSETQYF
TRBJ1-5 NA TRBV2 NA TGTGCCAGCAGGGCTCGAGGGCACCTCCCCCAGCATTTT CASRARGHLPQHF
TRBJ2-3 NA TRBV30 TRBD2 TGTGCCTGGAGTGTACGTAGAACTAGCGGGATCCCAGATACGCAGTATTTT CAWSVRRTSGIPDTQYF
TRBJ1-2 NA TRBV11-1 NA TGTGCCAGCAGCTTGGGGGGAAGGGCAGACTACACCTTC CASSLGGRADYTF
TRBJ1-3 once TRBV30 NA TGTGCCTGGGGAAGAAGGGTCCCTGGAAACACCATATATTTT CAWGRRVPGNTIYF
TRBJ1-2 NA TRBV25-1 TRBD1 TGTGCCAGCAGTAAGAGGACAGGGGAGAGTGGCTACACCTTC CASSKRTGESGYTF
TRBJ1-5 NA TRBV29-1 TRBD1 TGCAGCGTGGACAGGGGCGACAATCAGCCCCAGCATTTT CSVDRGDNQPQHF
TRBJ2-6 few TRBV25-1 NA TGTGCCAGCAGTGAATCCGGGGTTGGGGCCAACGTCCTGACTTTC CASSESGVGANVLTF
TRBJ2-3 few TRBV7-2 TRBD2 TGTGCCAGCAGCTTTGCCGCCGGGACTAGCGGAACAGATACGCAGTATTTT CASSFAAGTSGTDTQYF
TRBJ2-5 NA TRBV7-2 NA TGTGCCAGCAGCTTTAGAGGCCAGGCCCAAGAGACCCAGTACTTC CASSFRGQAQETQYF